A selection of T cell receptor beta chains follows, all from one sample in a study of T cell repertoires in cytomegalovirus infection. TCRdb re-analysed the reads in MiXCR, keeping a single row per CDR3 protein. The sample carries approximately 290,000 distinct CDR3 sequences, roughly 25% recorded once. The sequencing sample was made of PBMCs. These receptors all stem from a human donor in good health (CMV status not recorded). Some clones in this sample may be carry-over from other donors' samples. Both conserved end residues are part of each CDR3. The D gene is left open where the match is weak. Size is omitted from some rows. Given values are once, few, many or a class for expanded clones.

clone_size: NA; j_call: TRBJ2-1; d_call: TRBD2; v_call: TRBV7-2; cdr3_nt: TGTGCCAGCAGGGGGAGCGGGAACTACAATGAGCAGTTCTTC; cdr3_aa: CASRGSGNYNEQFF
clone_size: few; j_call: TRBJ2-7; d_call: TRBD2; v_call: TRBV13; cdr3_nt: TGTGCCAGCAGCGCGGGACTAGCGGGAATCTACGAGCAGTACTTC; cdr3_aa: CASSAGLAGIYEQYF
clone_size: few; j_call: TRBJ2-3; d_call: NA; v_call: TRBV29-1; cdr3_nt: TGCAGCGCCGCGGGACGGAGCGGGAGCACAGATACGCAGTATTTT; cdr3_aa: CSAAGRSGSTDTQYF
clone_size: NA; j_call: TRBJ2-5; d_call: TRBD2; v_call: TRBV30; cdr3_nt: TGTGCCTGGAGGCCTCGCGCGAGCGGGGGCAGGGAGACCCAGTACTTC; cdr3_aa: CAWRPRASGGRETQYF
clone_size: NA; j_call: TRBJ2-2; d_call: NA; v_call: TRBV7-2; cdr3_nt: TGTGCCAGCAGCTGGAGAATTACCGGGGAGCTGTTTTTT; cdr3_aa: CASSWRITGELFF
clone_size: NA; j_call: TRBJ2-7; d_call: TRBD1; v_call: TRBV30; cdr3_nt: TGTGCCTGGAGGGACAGGTACGAGCAGTACTTC; cdr3_aa: CAWRDRYEQYF
clone_size: NA; j_call: TRBJ2-2; d_call: NA; v_call: TRBV11-2; cdr3_nt: TGTGCCAGCAGCCCCACGAGGGACGGGGAGCTGTTTTTT; cdr3_aa: CASSPTRDGELFF
clone_size: NA; j_call: TRBJ2-2; d_call: TRBD1; v_call: TRBV7-9; cdr3_nt: TGTGCCAGCAGCGCGGGACAGGGATACGACACCGGGGAGCTGTTTTTT; cdr3_aa: CASSAGQGYDTGELFF
clone_size: many; j_call: TRBJ1-1; d_call: NA; v_call: TRBV28; cdr3_nt: TGTGCCAGCAGTTTGTCCGATCTCATCATGAACACTGAAGCTTTCTTT; cdr3_aa: CASSLSDLIMNTEAFF
clone_size: few; j_call: TRBJ2-5; d_call: TRBD2; v_call: TRBV11-2; cdr3_nt: TGTGCCAGCAGCTTAGGACTAGCGGGCATGTACCAAGAGACCCAGTACTTC; cdr3_aa: CASSLGLAGMYQETQYF
clone_size: NA; j_call: TRBJ1-2; d_call: TRBD1; v_call: TRBV13; cdr3_nt: TGTGCCAGCAGCGCAAGACAGGGGTTGTTGGGTGGCTACACCTTC; cdr3_aa: CASSARQGLLGGYTF
clone_size: many; j_call: TRBJ1-5; d_call: TRBD1; v_call: TRBV7-2; cdr3_nt: TGTGCCAGCAGCTATGACAGGGATCAGCCCCAGCATTTT; cdr3_aa: CASSYDRDQPQHF
clone_size: few; j_call: TRBJ1-5; d_call: NA; v_call: TRBV28; cdr3_nt: TGTGCCAGCAGGATGAGGGGGGGGGCGACGCCCCAGCATTTT; cdr3_aa: CASRMRGGATPQHF
clone_size: NA; j_call: TRBJ2-3; d_call: NA; v_call: TRBV2; cdr3_nt: TGTGCCAGCAGTGTGGGGCGCACAGATACGCAGTATTTT; cdr3_aa: CASSVGRTDTQYF
clone_size: many; j_call: TRBJ2-7; d_call: NA; v_call: TRBV7-2; cdr3_nt: TGTGCCAGCAGCTTAGGGGGGGAGTCTCGCGAGCAGTACTTC; cdr3_aa: CASSLGGESREQYF
clone_size: few; j_call: TRBJ2-5; d_call: NA; v_call: TRBV6-2/TRBV6-3; cdr3_nt: TGTGCCAGCAGTTACTCGCCGGCCCCGAGAGGGGGGACCCAGTACTTC; cdr3_aa: CASSYSPAPRGGTQYF
clone_size: many; j_call: TRBJ2-3; d_call: NA; v_call: TRBV15; cdr3_nt: TGTGCCACCAGCACCCGGACACGACCTAGCACAGATACGCAGTATTTT; cdr3_aa: CATSTRTRPSTDTQYF
clone_size: NA; j_call: TRBJ2-5; d_call: TRBD2; v_call: TRBV6-5; cdr3_nt: TGTGCCAGCAGTTACTCGTCGCAGGGAGGGCGAGGAGAGACCCAGTACTTC; cdr3_aa: CASSYSSQGGRGETQYF
clone_size: NA; j_call: TRBJ1-1; d_call: TRBD1; v_call: TRBV18; cdr3_nt: TGTGCCAGCTCAACTCCGACAGGGAATTTCGCTGAAGCTTTCTTT; cdr3_aa: CASSTPTGNFAEAFF
clone_size: many; j_call: TRBJ2-3; d_call: TRBD1; v_call: TRBV7-6; cdr3_nt: TGTGCCAGCAGCTCTGGGGGACAGGGTGGAGATACGCAGTATTTT; cdr3_aa: CASSSGGQGGDTQYF
clone_size: NA; j_call: TRBJ1-4; d_call: NA; v_call: TRBV4-2; cdr3_nt: TGTGCCAGCAGCCAAGGCCCCCAGGGGTCGTCTAATGAAAAACTGTTTTTT; cdr3_aa: CASSQGPQGSSNEKLFF
clone_size: few; j_call: TRBJ2-3; d_call: NA; v_call: TRBV29-1; cdr3_nt: TGCAGCGTTGACGGAGGAGGGGCTGATACGCAGTATTTT; cdr3_aa: CSVDGGGADTQYF
clone_size: NA; j_call: TRBJ2-7; d_call: NA; v_call: TRBV5-5; cdr3_nt: TGTGCCAGCACCGACCCGGGCCTTACCTACGAGCAGTACTTC; cdr3_aa: CASTDPGLTYEQYF
clone_size: NA; j_call: TRBJ1-5; d_call: TRBD1; v_call: TRBV4-1; cdr3_nt: TGCGCCAGCAGCCTCGGGACAGCCGATAGCAATCAGCCCCAGCATTTT; cdr3_aa: CASSLGTADSNQPQHF
clone_size: many; j_call: TRBJ2-1; d_call: NA; v_call: TRBV24-1; cdr3_nt: TGTGCCACCAGTGATCCAGGGAAAACATTGGGTGAGCAGTTCTTC; cdr3_aa: CATSDPGKTLGEQFF
clone_size: NA; j_call: TRBJ2-5; d_call: TRBD2; v_call: TRBV7-2; cdr3_nt: TGTGCCAGCAGCTTAGCCCTAGCGGGAGGGATCCAAGAGACCCAGTACTTC; cdr3_aa: CASSLALAGGIQETQYF
clone_size: few; j_call: TRBJ2-1; d_call: NA; v_call: TRBV5-6; cdr3_nt: TGTGCCAGCAGCCCGACGGTGGGGACGGAATACAATGAGCAGTTCTTC; cdr3_aa: CASSPTVGTEYNEQFF
clone_size: many; j_call: TRBJ2-1; d_call: NA; v_call: TRBV7-6; cdr3_nt: TGTGCCAGCAGCTATAGCCTGGGGGGCCCCTACAATGAGCAGTTCTTC; cdr3_aa: CASSYSLGGPYNEQFF
clone_size: few; j_call: TRBJ1-2; d_call: NA; v_call: TRBV7-9; cdr3_nt: TGTGCCAGCAGCCCTACAGGGATTGGCTATGGCTACACCTTC; cdr3_aa: CASSPTGIGYGYTF
clone_size: NA; j_call: TRBJ2-5; d_call: NA; v_call: TRBV12-3/TRBV12-4; cdr3_nt: TGTGCCAGCAGTGAGGACAGCGCCGGGGAGACCCAGTACTTC; cdr3_aa: CASSEDSAGETQYF
clone_size: NA; j_call: TRBJ2-1; d_call: NA; v_call: TRBV5-6; cdr3_nt: TGTGCCGGGTCGAGGGGGAGGAATGAGCAGTTCTTC; cdr3_aa: CAGSRGRNEQFF
clone_size: many; j_call: TRBJ1-1; d_call: TRBD1; v_call: TRBV28; cdr3_nt: TGTGCCAGCAGTTCGGGACAGGGTTTCGGTGGTGAAGCTTTCTTT; cdr3_aa: CASSSGQGFGGEAFF
clone_size: many; j_call: TRBJ2-7; d_call: NA; v_call: TRBV7-2; cdr3_nt: TGTGCCAGCAGCGCCCGGTTCTGGGGCGACGAGCAGTACTTC; cdr3_aa: CASSARFWGDEQYF
clone_size: many; j_call: TRBJ2-7; d_call: NA; v_call: TRBV7-2; cdr3_nt: TGTGCCAGCAGCCCCTTGAGGGGAGTATACGAGCAGTACTTC; cdr3_aa: CASSPLRGVYEQYF
clone_size: NA; j_call: TRBJ2-7; d_call: NA; v_call: TRBV19; cdr3_nt: TGTGCCAGTAGCCGAGAGCAGGAAGGGTACGAGCAGTACTTC; cdr3_aa: CASSREQEGYEQYF
clone_size: many; j_call: TRBJ2-7; d_call: TRBD1; v_call: TRBV7-9; cdr3_nt: TGTGCCAGCACCCCGAGGGGACAGGGGGCCAACGAGCAGTACTTC; cdr3_aa: CASTPRGQGANEQYF
clone_size: few; j_call: TRBJ2-3; d_call: NA; v_call: TRBV7-2; cdr3_nt: TGTGCCAGCAGCGGGGCCCGTGATACGCAGTATTTT; cdr3_aa: CASSGARDTQYF
clone_size: few; j_call: TRBJ1-4; d_call: TRBD1; v_call: TRBV7-2; cdr3_nt: TGTGCCAGCAGCTCCGGGACAGGGGCGACACAATGGGAAAAACTGTTTTTT; cdr3_aa: CASSSGTGATQWEKLFF
clone_size: few; j_call: TRBJ1-4; d_call: NA; v_call: TRBV4-1; cdr3_nt: TGCGCCAGCAGCCGTGGCAGCCTCCCGACTAATGAAAAACTGTTTTTT; cdr3_aa: CASSRGSLPTNEKLFF
clone_size: few; j_call: TRBJ2-1; d_call: NA; v_call: TRBV28; cdr3_nt: TGTGCCAGCACACCGTCGTGGCGGGGTTACAATGAGCAGTTCTTC; cdr3_aa: CASTPSWRGYNEQFF
clone_size: many; j_call: TRBJ1-1; d_call: NA; v_call: TRBV7-3; cdr3_nt: TGTGCCAGCAGCAATACTCCGGGCACTGAAGCTTTCTTT; cdr3_aa: CASSNTPGTEAFF
clone_size: NA; j_call: TRBJ1-1; d_call: TRBD1; v_call: TRBV18; cdr3_nt: TGTGCCAGCTCACCAGTACAGGGGAGAAGCACTGAAGCTTTCTTT; cdr3_aa: CASSPVQGRSTEAFF
clone_size: NA; j_call: TRBJ2-1; d_call: NA; v_call: TRBV30; cdr3_nt: TGTGCCTGGAATCGGAGAGCGGGTGAGCAGTTCTTC; cdr3_aa: CAWNRRAGEQFF
clone_size: NA; j_call: TRBJ1-5; d_call: TRBD1; v_call: TRBV28; cdr3_nt: TGTGCCAGCAGCACATTCCCTGGGACAGGGTCCCGCAATCAGCCCCAGCATTTT; cdr3_aa: CASSTFPGTGSRNQPQHF
clone_size: NA; j_call: TRBJ2-3; d_call: NA; v_call: TRBV5-4; cdr3_nt: TGTGCCAGCAGCCCTCCGGACAAAAGAACAGATACGCAGTATTTT; cdr3_aa: CASSPPDKRTDTQYF
clone_size: NA; j_call: TRBJ1-1; d_call: NA; v_call: TRBV20-1; cdr3_nt: TGCAGTGCTAGCTTTGCGGGACAGAACACTGAAGCTTTCTTT; cdr3_aa: CSASFAGQNTEAFF
clone_size: many; j_call: TRBJ2-7; d_call: TRBD1; v_call: TRBV19; cdr3_nt: TGTGCCAGTACCCCGACAGGGGGCACCTACGAGCAGTACTTC; cdr3_aa: CASTPTGGTYEQYF
clone_size: NA; j_call: TRBJ2-1; d_call: NA; v_call: TRBV14; cdr3_nt: TGTGCCAGCAGCACCCGACGTGAGCAGTTCTTC; cdr3_aa: CASSTRREQFF
clone_size: few; j_call: TRBJ1-5; d_call: TRBD1; v_call: TRBV19; cdr3_nt: TGTGCCAGTAGTATAGGGGGCCAGGGGGATCAGCCCCAGCATTTT; cdr3_aa: CASSIGGQGDQPQHF
clone_size: NA; j_call: TRBJ2-5; d_call: NA; v_call: TRBV2; cdr3_nt: TGTGCCAGCTGCGAGGGGACGGCACAAGAGACCCAGTACTTC; cdr3_aa: CASCEGTAQETQYF
clone_size: NA; j_call: TRBJ1-3; d_call: TRBD1; v_call: TRBV20-1; cdr3_nt: TGCAGTGCAAAACAGGGGGCGCCTGGAAACACCATATATTTT; cdr3_aa: CSAKQGAPGNTIYF
clone_size: NA; j_call: TRBJ2-2; d_call: NA; v_call: TRBV18; cdr3_nt: TGTGCCAGCTCGCTGAGTACGGGACGGATGAACACCGGGGAGCTGTTTTTT; cdr3_aa: CASSLSTGRMNTGELFF